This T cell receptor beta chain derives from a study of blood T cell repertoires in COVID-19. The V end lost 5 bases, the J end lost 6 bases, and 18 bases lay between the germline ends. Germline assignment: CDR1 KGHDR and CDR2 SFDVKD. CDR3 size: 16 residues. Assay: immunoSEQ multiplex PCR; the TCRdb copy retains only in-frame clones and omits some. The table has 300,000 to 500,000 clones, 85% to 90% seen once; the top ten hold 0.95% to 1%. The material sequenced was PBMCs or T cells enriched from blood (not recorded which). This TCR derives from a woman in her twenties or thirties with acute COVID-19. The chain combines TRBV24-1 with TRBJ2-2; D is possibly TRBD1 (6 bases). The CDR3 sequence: CATSAFTGTLPGELFF. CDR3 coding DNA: TGTGCCACCAGTGCCTTTACCGGGACACTCCCCGGGGAGCTGTTTTTT.